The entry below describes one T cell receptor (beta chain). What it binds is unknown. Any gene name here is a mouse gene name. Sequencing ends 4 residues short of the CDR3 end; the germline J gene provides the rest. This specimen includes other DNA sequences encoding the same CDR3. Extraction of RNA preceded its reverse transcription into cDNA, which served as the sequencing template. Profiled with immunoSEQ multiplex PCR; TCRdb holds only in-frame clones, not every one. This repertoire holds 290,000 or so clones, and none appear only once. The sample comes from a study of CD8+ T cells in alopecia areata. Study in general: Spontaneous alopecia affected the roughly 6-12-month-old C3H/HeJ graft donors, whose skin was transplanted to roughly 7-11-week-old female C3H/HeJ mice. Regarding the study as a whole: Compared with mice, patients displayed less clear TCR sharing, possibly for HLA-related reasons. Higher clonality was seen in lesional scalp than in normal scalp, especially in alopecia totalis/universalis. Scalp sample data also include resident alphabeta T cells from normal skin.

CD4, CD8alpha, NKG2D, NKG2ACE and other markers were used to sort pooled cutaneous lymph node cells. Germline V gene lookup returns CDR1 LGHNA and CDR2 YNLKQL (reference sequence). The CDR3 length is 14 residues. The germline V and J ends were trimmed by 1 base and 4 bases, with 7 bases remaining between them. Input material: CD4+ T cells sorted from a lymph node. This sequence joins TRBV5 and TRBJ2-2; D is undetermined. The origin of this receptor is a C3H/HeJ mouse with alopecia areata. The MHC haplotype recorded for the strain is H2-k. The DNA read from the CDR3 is TGTGCCAGCAGCCAAGTGGGTGGCACCGGG. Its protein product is CASSQVGGTG. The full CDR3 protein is CASSQVGGTGQLYF.